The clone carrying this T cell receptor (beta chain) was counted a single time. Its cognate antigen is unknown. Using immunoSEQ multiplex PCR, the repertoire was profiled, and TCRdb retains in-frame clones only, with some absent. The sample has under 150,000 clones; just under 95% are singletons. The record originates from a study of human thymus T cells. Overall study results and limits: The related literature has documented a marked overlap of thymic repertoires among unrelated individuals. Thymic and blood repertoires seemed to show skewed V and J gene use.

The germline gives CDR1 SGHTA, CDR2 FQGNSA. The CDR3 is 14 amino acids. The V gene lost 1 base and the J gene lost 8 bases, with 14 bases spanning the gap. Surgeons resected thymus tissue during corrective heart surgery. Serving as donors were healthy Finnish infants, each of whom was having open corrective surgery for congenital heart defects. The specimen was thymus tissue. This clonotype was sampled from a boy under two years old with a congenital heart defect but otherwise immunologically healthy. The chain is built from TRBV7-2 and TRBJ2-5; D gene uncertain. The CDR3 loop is CASSLGGLRQTQYF. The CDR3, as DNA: TGTGCCAGCAGCTTAGGGGGATTGAGACAAACCCAGTACTTC.